The rows below give T cell receptor beta chains drawn from one sample of a study of beta chain features in type 1 diabetes. Profiling relied on immunoSEQ multiplex PCR, and the TCRdb table lists in-frame clones only, not all of them. The table shows 100,000 to 150,000 clones, with roughly 17% occurring only once. The sample was central memory CD4+ T cells from blood. Receptors were obtained from a man between 18 and 29 years old with type 1 diabetes. Each CDR3 is given with its conserved first and last residue. The order of the fields is D gene, clone size, V gene, J gene, CDR3 DNA, CDR3 protein. D genes are given only for firm matches. Rows give clone size only sometimes, using once, few, many, or a class for an expanded clone.

-	few	TRBV29-1	TRBJ1-2	TGCAGCGGCGGAACAGGGAAGGGCTACACCTTC	CSGGTGKGYTF
-	few	TRBV7-2	TRBJ1-1	TGTGCCAGCAGTCGGCAGGGTTCGATGGCGAACACTGAAGCTTTCTTT	CASSRQGSMANTEAFF
-	once	TRBV5-1	TRBJ2-1	TGCGCCAGCAGCTTGGACGGGAACAATGAGCAGTTCTTC	CASSLDGNNEQFF
TRBD1	-	TRBV28	TRBJ2-5	TGTGCCAGCACCCTTTCCCCGGGACAGGTCCCCCCTAGCAGCCAAGAGACCCAGTACTTC	CASTLSPGQVPPSSQETQYF
-	few	TRBV10-3	TRBJ1-1	TGTGCCGCCACGGCCAGTCCCGGCGCGAGAGCTTTCTTT	CAATASPGARAFF
TRBD1	-	TRBV5-1	TRBJ1-4	TGCGCCAGCAGCAGGACAGGGGGGCCTAATGAAAAACTGTTTTTT	CASSRTGGPNEKLFF
-	-	TRBV7-3	TRBJ2-1	TGTGCCAGCAGCATGGACAGCTTACCCTACAATGAGCAGTTCTTC	CASSMDSLPYNEQFF
-	few	TRBV7-2	TRBJ2-3	TGTGCCAGCAGCTTAGCCGGACACACAGATACGCAGTATTTT	CASSLAGHTDTQYF
-	few	TRBV28	TRBJ2-5	TGTGCCAGCGGGAGAGGGGGGGCCCAGTACTTC	CASGRGGAQYF
-	few	TRBV7-2	TRBJ1-6	TGTGCCAGCAGCTTATCGGGGGATTCACCCCTCCACTTT	CASSLSGDSPLHF
-	-	TRBV10-3	TRBJ1-1	TGTGCCATCAGGAGAGGAAATACTGAAGCTTTCTTT	CAIRRGNTEAFF
-	few	TRBV5-1	TRBJ2-5	TGCGCCAGCAGCTTCCAGGGGAATGCGTGGGAGACCCAGTACTTC	CASSFQGNAWETQYF
-	many	TRBV7-2	TRBJ2-3	TGTGCCAGCAGCTACTACACAGATACGCAGTATTTT	CASSYYTDTQYF
TRBD2	-	TRBV11-3	TRBJ2-3	TGTGCCAGCAGCCCCACTCAGCGGGGATCAGATACGCAGTATTTT	CASSPTQRGSDTQYF
-	-	TRBV2	TRBJ1-2	TGTGCCAGCAGCCATGATTATGGCTACACCTTC	CASSHDYGYTF
-	-	TRBV7-9	TRBJ2-1	TGTGCCAGCTGTGAAATCCACAATGAGCAGTTCTTC	CASCEIHNEQFF
-	few	TRBV25-1	TRBJ2-1	TGTGCCAGCAGTGTAAGGGCTGGCAGCAATGAGCAGTTCTTC	CASSVRAGSNEQFF
-	-	TRBV2	TRBJ2-1	TGTGCCAGCAGTGTCGACGCGTTTCTTGAGCAGTTCTTC	CASSVDAFLEQFF
TRBD2	-	TRBV28	TRBJ2-1	TGTGCCAGCAGTCCCACCGGGACTAGCGGATACAATGAGCAGTTCTTC	CASSPTGTSGYNEQFF
TRBD2	few	TRBV19	TRBJ2-3	TGTGCCAGTAGTACCCTAGCGGGGGGGAACACAGATACGCAGTATTTT	CASSTLAGGNTDTQYF
-	-	TRBV19	TRBJ2-3	TGTGCCAGTAGTATAGCGGGAACAGATACGCAGTATTTT	CASSIAGTDTQYF
-	-	TRBV9	TRBJ1-2	TGTGCCAGCAGCCCGGGTAACTATGGCTACACCTTC	CASSPGNYGYTF
TRBD1	few	TRBV7-2	TRBJ2-5	TGTGCCAGCAGCCCTTACCCGGGACAGGGGGAGAAAGAAGAGACCCAGTACTTC	CASSPYPGQGEKEETQYF
-	few	TRBV7-9	TRBJ1-4	TGTGCCAGCAGCTTAGCAGCTAATGAAAAACTGTTTTTT	CASSLAANEKLFF
-	few	TRBV11-3	TRBJ2-3	TGTGCCAGCAGCCATTGTGGGGCCATGGATTGCACAGATACGCAGTATTTT	CASSHCGAMDCTDTQYF
-	-	TRBV4-3	TRBJ2-7	TGCGCCAGCAGCCAAGTTTCTAGACCGGGATTGGTGGTCCACGAGCAGTACTTC	CASSQVSRPGLVVHEQYF
-	-	TRBV9	TRBJ1-3	TGTGCCAGCAGCGCACCACAGGGATCTGGAAACACCATATATTTT	CASSAPQGSGNTIYF
-	-	TRBV30	TRBJ1-1	TGTGCCTCAAGGGGCCTGAACACTGAAGCTTTCTTT	CASRGLNTEAFF
TRBD2	many	TRBV7-8	TRBJ2-1	TGTGCCAGCAGCTTAGTTATGCGGGGGGGCCTCAATGAGCAGTTCTTC	CASSLVMRGGLNEQFF
TRBD1	-	TRBV6-6	TRBJ1-1	TGTGCCAGCAGCCCGACAGGGCGAGACACTGAAGCTTTCTTT	CASSPTGRDTEAFF
-	many	TRBV4-3	TRBJ2-3	TGCGCCAGCAGCCAAGATTCTAGCGCGACAGATACGCAGTATTTT	CASSQDSSATDTQYF
-	-	TRBV29-1	TRBJ2-5	TGCAGCGTTGTTTTGCGGGAAGAGACCCAGTACTTC	CSVVLREETQYF
TRBD1	few	TRBV11-3	TRBJ1-4	TGTGCCAGCAGCACGCCACTCCCGGGACAGGGGGACTTGGCTAATGAAAAACTGTTTTTT	CASSTPLPGQGDLANEKLFF
-	few	TRBV5-1	TRBJ2-1	TGCGCCAGCAGCTTCCACAATGAGCAGTTCTTC	CASSFHNEQFF
-	many	TRBV29-1	TRBJ2-1	TGCAGCGTTGAATTAGACCTCGGTGAGCAGTTCTTC	CSVELDLGEQFF
-	medium-sized	TRBV7-2	TRBJ2-1	TGTGCCAGCAGCTCGAGGGGAGGTGAGCAGTTCTTC	CASSSRGGEQFF
-	few	TRBV9	TRBJ1-1	TGTGCCAGCAGCGTAGGGGGACACCTGAACACTGAAGCTTTCTTT	CASSVGGHLNTEAFF
-	few	TRBV27	TRBJ2-1	TGTGCCAGCTCCCCGTACTTTCGGGGAAGCTCCTACAATGAGCAGTTCTTC	CASSPYFRGSSYNEQFF
TRBD2	-	TRBV27	TRBJ2-1	TGTGCCAGCAAAAACTTAGCGGGTTTATACAATGAGCAGTTCTTC	CASKNLAGLYNEQFF
-	-	TRBV9	TRBJ2-1	TGTGCCAGCAGCCTTCAGCCCTCTAGTCTTCCCTTTAAAAATGAGCAGTTCTTC	CASSLQPSSLPFKNEQFF
-	few	TRBV2	TRBJ2-1	TGTGCCAGCAGTGTTATTTACAGCTCCTACAATGAGCAGTTCTTC	CASSVIYSSYNEQFF
-	many	TRBV18	TRBJ2-3	TGTGCCAGCTCACCACCCCTAGGAACAGATACGCAGTATTTT	CASSPPLGTDTQYF
-	few	TRBV2	TRBJ2-7	TGTGCCAGCAGTAGACTAGTCTCCTACGAGCAGTACTTC	CASSRLVSYEQYF
-	few	TRBV29-1	TRBJ1-1	TGCAGCGTTCCCGGGACACCGGGTGTCCTGATGAACACTGAAGCTTTCTTT	CSVPGTPGVLMNTEAFF
TRBD1	-	TRBV6-5	TRBJ1-4	TGTGCCAGCAGTTCTAGGGACAGACTGTTTTTT	CASSSRDRLFF
-	-	TRBV18	TRBJ1-1	TGTGCCAGCTCAGAGCCGGGTGTAGCTTTCTTT	CASSEPGVAFF
-	-	TRBV7-2	TRBJ2-3	TGTGCCAGCAGCTCCCTCCAAGGGGCGGCAGATACGCAGTATTTT	CASSSLQGAADTQYF
-	-	TRBV9	TRBJ2-4	TGTGCCAGCAGCGTAGATCAGGAGGGGGCCGTGAACATTCAGTACTTC	CASSVDQEGAVNIQYF
TRBD1	-	TRBV7-6	TRBJ1-3	TGTGCCAGCAGCTTCCACAGGGGCCGCTCTGGAAACACCATATATTTT	CASSFHRGRSGNTIYF
TRBD1	few	TRBV7-9	TRBJ1-1	TGTGCCAGCAGCTTAGCCTGGGGCGGGACAGGGCGTACTGAAGCTTTCTTT	CASSLAWGGTGRTEAFF
-	few	TRBV18	TRBJ2-1	TGTGCCAGCTCTCCTGGACAGAAGACAGAGCAGTTCTTC	CASSPGQKTEQFF
TRBD2	-	TRBV30	TRBJ2-3	TGTGCCTGGAGTCAAGCGGGAGTAACCACAGATACGCAGTATTTT	CAWSQAGVTTDTQYF
TRBD1	few	TRBV6-5	TRBJ2-3	TGTGCCAGCAGTTACTCGGGAAGGGGGCGTACAGATACGCAGTATTTT	CASSYSGRGRTDTQYF
-	-	TRBV11-3	TRBJ2-5	TGTGCCAGCAGCTTAGTTGATACTGAGACCCAGTACTTC	CASSLVDTETQYF
-	-	TRBV9	TRBJ1-1	TGTGCCAGCAGCGTAGAAGGGGCGCCGAACACTGAAGCTTTCTTT	CASSVEGAPNTEAFF
TRBD2	-	TRBV30	TRBJ2-5	TGTGCCTGGAGTATCGGGGGGGGCCTGGAGACCCAGTACTTC	CAWSIGGGLETQYF
TRBD1	-	TRBV30	TRBJ2-1	TGTGCCTGGGCAGGGGGCAGCGAGCAGTTCTTC	CAWAGGSEQFF